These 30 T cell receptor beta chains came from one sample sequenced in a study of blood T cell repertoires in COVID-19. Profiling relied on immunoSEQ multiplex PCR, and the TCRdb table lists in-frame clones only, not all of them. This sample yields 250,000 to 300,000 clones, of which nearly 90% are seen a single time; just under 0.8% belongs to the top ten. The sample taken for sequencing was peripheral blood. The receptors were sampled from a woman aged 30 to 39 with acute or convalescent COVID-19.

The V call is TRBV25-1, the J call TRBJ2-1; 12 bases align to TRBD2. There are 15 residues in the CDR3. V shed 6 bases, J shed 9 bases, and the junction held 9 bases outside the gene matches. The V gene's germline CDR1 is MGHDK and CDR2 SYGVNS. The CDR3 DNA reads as TGTGCCAGCAGGCTAGCGGGAGGGCCGGGTGGTGAGCAGTTCTTC. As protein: CASRLAGGPGGEQFF. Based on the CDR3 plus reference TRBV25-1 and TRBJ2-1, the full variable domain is EADIYQTPRYLVIGTGKKITLECSQTMGHDKMYWYQQDPGMELHLIHYSYGVNSTEKGDLSSESTVSRIRTEHFPLTLESARPSHTSQYLCASRLAGGPGGEQFFGPGTRLTVL.

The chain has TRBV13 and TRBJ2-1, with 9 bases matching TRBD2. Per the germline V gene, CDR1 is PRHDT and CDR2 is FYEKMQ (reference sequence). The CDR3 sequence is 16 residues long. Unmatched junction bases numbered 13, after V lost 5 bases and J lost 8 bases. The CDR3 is CASSATRASGTDEQFF. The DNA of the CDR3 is TGTGCCAGCAGCGCCACGCGGGCTAGCGGGACGGATGAGCAGTTCTTC.

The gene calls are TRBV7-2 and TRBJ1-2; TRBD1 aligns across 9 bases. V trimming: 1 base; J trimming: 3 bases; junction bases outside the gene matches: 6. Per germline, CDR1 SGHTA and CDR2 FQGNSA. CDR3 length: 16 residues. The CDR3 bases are TGTGCCAGCAGCTTAGGCGTTTGGGACAGGGACTATGGCTACACCTTC. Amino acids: CASSLGVWDRDYGYTF.

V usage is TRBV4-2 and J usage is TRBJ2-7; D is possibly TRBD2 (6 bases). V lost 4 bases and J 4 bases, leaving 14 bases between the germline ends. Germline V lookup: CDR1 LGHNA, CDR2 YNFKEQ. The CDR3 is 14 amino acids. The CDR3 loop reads CASSLGGAAYEQYF. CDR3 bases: TGTGCCAGCAGCCTAGGAGGGGCAGCTTACGAGCAGTACTTC.

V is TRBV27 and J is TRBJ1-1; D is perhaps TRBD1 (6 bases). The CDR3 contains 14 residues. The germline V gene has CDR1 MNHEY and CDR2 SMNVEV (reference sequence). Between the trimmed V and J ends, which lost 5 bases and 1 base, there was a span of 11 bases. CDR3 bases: TGTGCCAGCAGTCCAATGGACAGGAACACTGAAGCTTTCTTT. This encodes CASSPMDRNTEAFF.

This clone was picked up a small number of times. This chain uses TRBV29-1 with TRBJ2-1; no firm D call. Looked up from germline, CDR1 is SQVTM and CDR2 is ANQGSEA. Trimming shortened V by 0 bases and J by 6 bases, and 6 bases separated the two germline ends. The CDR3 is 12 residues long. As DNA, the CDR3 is TGCAGCGTTGAAGAGGCTAGCAATGAGCAGTTCTTC. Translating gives CSVEEASNEQFF.

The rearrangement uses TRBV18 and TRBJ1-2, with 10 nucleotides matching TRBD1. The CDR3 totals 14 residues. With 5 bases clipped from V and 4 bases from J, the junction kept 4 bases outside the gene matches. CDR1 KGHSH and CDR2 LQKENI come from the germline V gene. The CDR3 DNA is TGTGCCAGCTCATTCGGACAGGGGGTCTATGGCTACACCTTC. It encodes CASSFGQGVYGYTF. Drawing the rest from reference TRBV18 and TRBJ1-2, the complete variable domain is NAGVMQNPRHLVRRRGQEARLRCSPMKGHSHVYWYRQLPEEGLKFMVYLQKENIIDESGMPKERFSAEFPKEGPSILRIQQVVRGDSAAYFCASSFGQGVYGYTFGSGTRLTVV.

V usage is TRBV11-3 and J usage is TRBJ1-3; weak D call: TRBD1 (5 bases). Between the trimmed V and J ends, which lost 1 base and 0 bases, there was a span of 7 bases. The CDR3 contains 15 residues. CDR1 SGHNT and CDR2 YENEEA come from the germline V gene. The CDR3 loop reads CASSLGGDSGNTIYF. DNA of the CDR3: TGTGCCAGCAGCTTAGGGGGCGACTCTGGAAACACCATATATTTT.

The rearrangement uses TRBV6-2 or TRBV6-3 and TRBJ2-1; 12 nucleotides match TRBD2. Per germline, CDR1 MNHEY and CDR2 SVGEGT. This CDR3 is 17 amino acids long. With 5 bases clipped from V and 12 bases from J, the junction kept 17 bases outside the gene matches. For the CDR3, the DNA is TGTGCCAGCAGTCACCTACCCGGACTAGCGGGGCCAGGAAGGCAGTTCTTC. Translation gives CASSHLPGLAGPGRQFF.

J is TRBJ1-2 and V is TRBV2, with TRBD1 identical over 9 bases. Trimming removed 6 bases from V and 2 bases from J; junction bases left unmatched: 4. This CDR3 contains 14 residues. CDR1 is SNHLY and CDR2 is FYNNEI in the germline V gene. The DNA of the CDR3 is TGTGCCAGCAGAGCGACAGGGGGGAACTATGGCTACACCTTC. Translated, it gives CASRATGGNYGYTF. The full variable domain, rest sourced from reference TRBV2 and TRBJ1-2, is EPEVTQTPSHQVTQMGQEVILRCVPISNHLYFYWYRQILGQKVEFLVSFYNNEISEKSEIFDDQFSVERPDGSNFTLKIRSTKLEDSAMYFCASRATGGNYGYTFGSGTRLTVV.

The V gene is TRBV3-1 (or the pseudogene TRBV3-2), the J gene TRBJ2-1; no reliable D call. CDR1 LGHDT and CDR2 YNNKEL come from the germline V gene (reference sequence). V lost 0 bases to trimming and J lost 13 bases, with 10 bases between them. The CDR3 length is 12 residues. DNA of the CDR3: TGTGCCAGCAGCCAAGATTGGCAGTCCCAGTTCTTC. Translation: CASSQDWQSQFF.

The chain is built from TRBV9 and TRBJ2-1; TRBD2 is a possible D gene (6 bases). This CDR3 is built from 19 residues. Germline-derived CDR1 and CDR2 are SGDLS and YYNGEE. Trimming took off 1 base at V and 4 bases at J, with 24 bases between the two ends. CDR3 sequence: CASSVFSGGQISHYNEQFF. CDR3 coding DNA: TGTGCCAGCAGCGTATTCAGCGGAGGGCAAATTAGTCATTACAATGAGCAGTTCTTC.

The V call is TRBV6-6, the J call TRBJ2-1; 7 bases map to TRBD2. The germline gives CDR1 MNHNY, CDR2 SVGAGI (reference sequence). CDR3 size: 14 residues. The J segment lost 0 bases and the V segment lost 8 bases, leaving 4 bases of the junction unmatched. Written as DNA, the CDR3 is TGTGCCAGCGGGGGGGGTAGCTCCTACAATGAGCAGTTCTTC. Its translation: CASGGGSSYNEQFF.

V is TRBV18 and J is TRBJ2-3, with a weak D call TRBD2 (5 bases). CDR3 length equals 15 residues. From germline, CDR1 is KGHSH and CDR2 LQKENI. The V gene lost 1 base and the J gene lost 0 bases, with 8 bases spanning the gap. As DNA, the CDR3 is TGTGCCAGCTCACCACGTGACTATAGCACAGATACGCAGTATTTT. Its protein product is CASSPRDYSTDTQYF.

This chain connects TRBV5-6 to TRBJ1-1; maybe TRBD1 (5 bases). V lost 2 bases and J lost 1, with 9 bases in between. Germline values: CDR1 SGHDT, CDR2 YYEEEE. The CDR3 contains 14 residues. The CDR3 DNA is TGTGCCAGCAGCTTCAGGGTGAAGAACACTGAAGCTTTCTTT. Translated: CASSFRVKNTEAFF.

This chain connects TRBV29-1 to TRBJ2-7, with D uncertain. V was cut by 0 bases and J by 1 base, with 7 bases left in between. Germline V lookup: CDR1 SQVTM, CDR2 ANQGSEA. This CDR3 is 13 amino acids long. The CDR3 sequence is CSVEDVTSYEQYF. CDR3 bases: TGCAGCGTTGAAGACGTCACTTCCTACGAGCAGTACTTC.

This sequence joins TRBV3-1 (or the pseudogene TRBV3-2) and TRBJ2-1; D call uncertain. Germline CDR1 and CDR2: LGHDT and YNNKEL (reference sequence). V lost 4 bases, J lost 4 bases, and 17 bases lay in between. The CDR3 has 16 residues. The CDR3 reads CASSPQIDDGYNEQFF. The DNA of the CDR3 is TGTGCCAGCAGCCCACAAATCGACGACGGGTACAATGAGCAGTTCTTC.

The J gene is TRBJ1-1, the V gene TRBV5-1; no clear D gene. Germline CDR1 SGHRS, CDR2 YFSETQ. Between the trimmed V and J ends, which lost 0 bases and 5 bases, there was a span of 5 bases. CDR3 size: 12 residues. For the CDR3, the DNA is TGCGCCAGCAGCTTGGGGCGGACTGAAGCTTTCTTT. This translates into CASSLGRTEAFF.

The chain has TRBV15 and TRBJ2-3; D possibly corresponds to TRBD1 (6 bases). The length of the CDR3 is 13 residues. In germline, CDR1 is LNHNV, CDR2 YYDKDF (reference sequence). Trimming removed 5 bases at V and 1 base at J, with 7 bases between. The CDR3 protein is CATSSGGTDTQYF. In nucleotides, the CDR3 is TGTGCCACCAGCTCAGGGGGCACAGATACGCAGTATTTT.

This CDR3 is CASSVKLSSGANVLTF. For the CDR3, the DNA is TGTGCCAGCAGCGTAAAACTCTCGTCTGGGGCCAACGTCCTGACTTTC. J is TRBJ2-6 and V is TRBV9, with D unclear. Germline loops: CDR1 SGDLS, CDR2 YYNGEE. There are 16 residues in the CDR3. V was trimmed by 1 base and J by 1 base, leaving 9 bases between them. Full variable domain (outside the CDR3, taken from reference TRBV9 and TRBJ2-6): DSGVTQTPKHLITATGQRVTLRCSPRSGDLSVYWYQQSLDQGLQFLIQYYNGEERAKGNILERFSAQQFPDLHSELNLSSLELGDSALYFCASSVKLSSGANVLTFGAGSRLTVL.

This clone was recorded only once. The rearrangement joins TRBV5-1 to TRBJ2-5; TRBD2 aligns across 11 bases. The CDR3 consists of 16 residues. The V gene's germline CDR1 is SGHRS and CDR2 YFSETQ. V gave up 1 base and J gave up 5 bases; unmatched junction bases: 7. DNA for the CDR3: TGCGCCAGCAGCTTGATACGGACTAGCGGGTCGGAGACCCAGTACTTC. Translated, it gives CASSLIRTSGSETQYF.

CDR3 in DNA: TGTGCCAGCAGTTTCGGGGAGGGCTACGAGCAGTACTTC. It specifies CASSFGEGYEQYF. The chain recombines TRBV27 with TRBJ2-7, with 7 bases that match TRBD2. Trimming at V came to 3 bases and at J to 3 bases, leaving 2 bases not matched to a gene. CDR1 and CDR2 (germline): MNHEY, SMNVEV (reference sequence). The CDR3 has 13 residues.

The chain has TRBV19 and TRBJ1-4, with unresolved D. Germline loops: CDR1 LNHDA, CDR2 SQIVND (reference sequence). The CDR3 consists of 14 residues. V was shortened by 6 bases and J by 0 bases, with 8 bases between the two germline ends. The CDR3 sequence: CASRGSATNEKLFF. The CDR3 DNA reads TGTGCCAGTAGAGGGAGCGCAACTAATGAAAAACTGTTTTTT.

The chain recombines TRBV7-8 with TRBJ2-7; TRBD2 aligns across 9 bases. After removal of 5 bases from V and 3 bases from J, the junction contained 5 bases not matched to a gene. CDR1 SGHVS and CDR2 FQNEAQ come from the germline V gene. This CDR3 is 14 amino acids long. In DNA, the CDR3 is TGTGCCAGCAGCCGGACTAGCGATTTCTACGAGCAGTACTTC. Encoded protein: CASSRTSDFYEQYF.

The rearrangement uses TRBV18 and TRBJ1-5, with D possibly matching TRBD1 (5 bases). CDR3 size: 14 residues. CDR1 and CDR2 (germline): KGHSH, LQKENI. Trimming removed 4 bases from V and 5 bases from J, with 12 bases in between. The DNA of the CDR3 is TGTGCCAGCTCACGCTTGGGGGAGGATCAGCCCCAGCATTTT. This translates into CASSRLGEDQPQHF.

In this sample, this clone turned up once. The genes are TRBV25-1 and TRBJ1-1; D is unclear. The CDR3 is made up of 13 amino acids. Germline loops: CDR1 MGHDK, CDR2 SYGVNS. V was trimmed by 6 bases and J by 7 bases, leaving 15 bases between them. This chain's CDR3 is CASSDYGLGEAFF. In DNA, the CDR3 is TGTGCCAGCAGCGACTACGGGCTCGGTGAAGCTTTCTTT.

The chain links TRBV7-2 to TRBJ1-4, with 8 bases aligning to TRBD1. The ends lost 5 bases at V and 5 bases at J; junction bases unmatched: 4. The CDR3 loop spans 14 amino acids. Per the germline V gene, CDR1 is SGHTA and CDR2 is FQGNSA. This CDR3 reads CASSPQGVNEKLFF. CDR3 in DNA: TGTGCCAGCAGCCCACAGGGGGTGAATGAAAAACTGTTTTTT.

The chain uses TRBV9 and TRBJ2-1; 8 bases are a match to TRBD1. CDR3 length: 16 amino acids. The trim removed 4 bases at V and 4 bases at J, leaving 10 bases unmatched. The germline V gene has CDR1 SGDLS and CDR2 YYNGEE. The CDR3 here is CASSPDRGLSYNEQFF. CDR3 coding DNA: TGTGCCAGCAGCCCCGACAGGGGTTTGTCTTACAATGAGCAGTTCTTC.

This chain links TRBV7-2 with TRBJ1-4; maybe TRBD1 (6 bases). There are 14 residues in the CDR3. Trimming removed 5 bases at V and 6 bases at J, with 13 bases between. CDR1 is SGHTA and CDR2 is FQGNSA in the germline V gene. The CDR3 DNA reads TGTGCCAGCAGCCCCCAAGGGGGAGATGAAAAACTGTTTTTT. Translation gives CASSPQGGDEKLFF.

The chain's CDR3 is CASSPGRGSGNTIYF. CDR3 coding DNA: TGTGCCAGCTCACCTGGGCGTGGCTCTGGAAACACCATATATTTT. The V call is TRBV18, the J call TRBJ1-3; D gene uncertain. The CDR3 has 15 amino acids. Trimming left V 3 bases short and J 0 bases short, with 9 bases between. The germline gives CDR1 KGHSH, CDR2 LQKENI.